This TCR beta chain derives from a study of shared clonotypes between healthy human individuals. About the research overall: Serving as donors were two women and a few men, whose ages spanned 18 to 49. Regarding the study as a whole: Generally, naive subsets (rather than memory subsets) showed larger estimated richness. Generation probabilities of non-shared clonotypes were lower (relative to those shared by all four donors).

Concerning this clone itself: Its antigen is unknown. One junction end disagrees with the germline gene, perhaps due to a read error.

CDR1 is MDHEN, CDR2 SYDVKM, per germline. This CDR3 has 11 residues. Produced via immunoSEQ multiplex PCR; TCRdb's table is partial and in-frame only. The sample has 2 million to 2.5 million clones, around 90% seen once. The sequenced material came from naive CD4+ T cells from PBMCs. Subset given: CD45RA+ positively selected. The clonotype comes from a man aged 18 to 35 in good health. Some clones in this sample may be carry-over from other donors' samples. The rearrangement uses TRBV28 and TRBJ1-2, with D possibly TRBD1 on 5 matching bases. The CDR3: CASSPGGAGSF. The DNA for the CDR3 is TGTGCCAGCAGTCCCGGTGGGGCCGGTTCCTTC.